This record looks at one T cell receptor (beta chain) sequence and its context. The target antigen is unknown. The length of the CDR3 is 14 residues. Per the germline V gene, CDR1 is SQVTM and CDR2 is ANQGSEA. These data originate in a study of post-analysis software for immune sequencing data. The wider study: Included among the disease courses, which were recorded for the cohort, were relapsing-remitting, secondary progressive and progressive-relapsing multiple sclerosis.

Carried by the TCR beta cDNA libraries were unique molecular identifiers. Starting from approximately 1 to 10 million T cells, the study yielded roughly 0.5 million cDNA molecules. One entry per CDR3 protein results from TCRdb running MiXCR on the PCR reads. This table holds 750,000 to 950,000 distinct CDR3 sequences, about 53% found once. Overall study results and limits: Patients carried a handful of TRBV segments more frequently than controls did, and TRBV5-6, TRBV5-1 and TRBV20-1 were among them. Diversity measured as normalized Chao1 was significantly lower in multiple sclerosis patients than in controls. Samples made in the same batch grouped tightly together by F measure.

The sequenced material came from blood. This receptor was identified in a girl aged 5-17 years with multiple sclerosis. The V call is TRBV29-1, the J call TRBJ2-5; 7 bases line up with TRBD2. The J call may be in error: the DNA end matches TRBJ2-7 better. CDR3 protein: CSVEPEREVYEQYF. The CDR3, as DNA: TGCAGCGTTGAACCGGAGCGGGAAGTCTACGAGCAGTACTTC.